The 5 T cell receptor beta chains presented below share a single source sample, sequenced in a study of blood T cell repertoires in COVID-19. Only in-frame clones appear in the TCRdb table, and some are missing; sequencing was by immunoSEQ multiplex PCR. The table includes 180,000 or so clones, approximately 83% detected once. Source material: PBMCs or T cells enriched from blood (not recorded which). The origin of the receptors is a woman aged 60-75 years who had recovered from COVID-19.

The V and J genes are TRBV3-1 (or the pseudogene TRBV3-2) and TRBJ2-7, with 10 bases fitting TRBD1. The CDR3 extends over 14 amino acids. Germline CDR1 LGHDT, CDR2 YNNKEL (reference sequence). V trimming: 1 base; J trimming: 6 bases; junction bases outside the gene matches: 3. CDR3 region: CASSQAGTGAEQYF. In DNA, the CDR3 is TGTGCCAGCAGCCAAGCCGGGACAGGGGCCGAGCAGTACTTC.

The chain combines TRBV5-1 with TRBJ2-2; TRBD2 aligns across 7 bases. The trim removed 1 base at V and 5 bases at J, leaving 5 bases unmatched. The germline gives CDR1 SGHRS, CDR2 YFSETQ. The CDR3 runs to 15 residues. The CDR3 here is CASSLPGGGTGELFF. The DNA of the CDR3 is TGCGCCAGCAGCTTGCCGGGAGGAGGAACCGGGGAGCTGTTTTTT.

This clone was seen only a few times. The chain joins TRBV14 to TRBJ1-1; no clear D gene. V was shortened by 0 bases and J by 1 base, with 12 bases between the two germline ends. The CDR3 spans 16 residues. From germline, CDR1 is SGHDN and CDR2 FVKESK. CDR3 in DNA: TGTGCCAGCAGCCAAGATTTGGGCAGGTGGAACACTGAAGCTTTCTTT. Translation: CASSQDLGRWNTEAFF.

The chain joins TRBV10-3 to TRBJ2-3; 7 bases are shared with TRBD2. Trimming cost V 0 bases and J 2 bases; bases outside gene matches: 5. This CDR3 has 16 residues. Germline CDR1 reads ENHRY; CDR2 reads SYGVKD. The CDR3 loop is CAISESGGGDTDTQYF. The CDR3 DNA reads TGTGCCATCAGTGAGTCGGGCGGGGGAGACACAGATACGCAGTATTTT.

The genes are TRBV15 and TRBJ2-5; 7 bases line up with TRBD1. The CDR3 consists of 14 residues. Germline CDR1 is LNHNV and CDR2 is YYDKDF (reference sequence). V was pared by 3 bases and J by 2 bases, with 3 bases of the junction left unmatched. CDR3 sequence: CATSRDRSQETQYF. In DNA, the CDR3 is TGTGCCACCAGCAGGGACAGGTCACAAGAGACCCAGTACTTC.